Below, 28 T cell receptor beta chains from the same sample are listed, as sequenced in a study of neurological immune-mediated disorders. TCRdb independently ran MiXCR on the 5' RACE reads; one entry per CDR3 protein. The data contain tens of thousands of distinct CDR3 sequences, around 3.6% of them singletons. The sequenced sample was PBMCs. All receptors derive from a man between 25 and 39 years old with multiple sclerosis.

This clonotype showed up many times. V and J are TRBV12-3 or TRBV12-4 and TRBJ2-2; TRBD1 agrees at 7 bases. V was pared by 3 bases and J by 6 bases, with 10 bases of the junction left unmatched. This CDR3 is built from 16 residues. The CDR3 DNA is TGTGCCAGCAGTTTGCCGACAGGGTTTAGGGCCGGGGAGCTGTTTTTT. This encodes CASSLPTGFRAGELFF.

This clonotype was counted at least ten times. The rearrangement uses TRBV12-3 or TRBV12-4 and TRBJ1-1, with D uncertain. The germline V and J ends were trimmed by 4 bases and 2 bases, with 8 bases remaining between them. The CDR3 consists of 13 residues. The CDR3 is CASSSWGNTEAFF. Written as DNA, the CDR3 is TGTGCCAGCAGTTCTTGGGGTAACACTGAAGCTTTCTTT.

This clonotype came up a few times. This chain connects TRBV5-1 to TRBJ1-2; D may be TRBD1 (6 bases). This CDR3 contains 15 residues. V lost 4 bases and J lost 1, with 14 bases in between. Germline V gene sequence: CDR1 SGHRS, CDR2 YFSETQ. The CDR3 DNA follows: TGCGCCAGCAGCCCCCTGGGGGGCAGTAACTATGGCTACACCTTC. It translates to CASSPLGGSNYGYTF.

The sample holds many counts of this clonotype. V and J are TRBV15 and TRBJ2-4; 8 nucleotides line up with TRBD1. This CDR3 is built from 19 residues. Trimming cost V 4 bases and J 0 bases; bases outside gene matches: 14. Germline assignment: CDR1 LNHNV and CDR2 YYDKDF (reference sequence). The CDR3 protein is CATSMSGGEPSEAKNIQYF. The CDR3 DNA reads TGTGCCACCAGCATGTCAGGGGGCGAACCCAGTGAAGCCAAAAACATTCAGTACTTC.

The CDR3 spells CSATPTGGFAEAFF. Written as DNA, the CDR3 is TGCAGTGCTACCCCAACGGGGGGCTTCGCTGAAGCTTTCTTT. V is TRBV20-1 and J is TRBJ1-1; a weak D match, TRBD1 (6 bases). The V end lost 4 bases, the J end lost 6 bases, and 18 bases lay between the germline ends. The CDR3 covers 14 residues. The germline V gene has CDR1 DFQATT and CDR2 SNEGSKA (reference sequence).

This clonotype was seen many times. The CDR3 region is CASSFSTGGAGYGYTF. The CDR3, as DNA: TGCGCCAGCAGCTTTTCTACAGGGGGCGCAGGCTATGGCTACACCTTC. The chain is built from TRBV5-1 and TRBJ1-2; 9 bases are a match to TRBD1. Unmatched junction bases numbered 9, after V lost 2 bases and J lost 4 bases. There are 16 residues in the CDR3. The V gene's germline CDR1 is SGHRS and CDR2 YFSETQ. The variable domain in full, with the rest retrieved from reference TRBV5-1 and TRBJ1-2, is KAGVTQTPRYLIKTRGQQVTLSCSPISGHRSVSWYQQTPGQGLQFLFEYFSETQRNKGNFPGRFSGRQFSNSRSEMNVSTLELGDSALYLCASSFSTGGAGYGYTFGSGTRLTVV.

This clonotype was seen many times. The J gene is TRBJ1-1, the V gene TRBV20-1, with D possibly TRBD1 on 5 matching bases. V was trimmed by 8 bases and J by 0 bases, leaving 10 bases between them. This CDR3 contains 12 residues. Germline loops: CDR1 DFQATT, CDR2 SNEGSKA (reference sequence). CDR3 DNA: TGCAGTTCCGCAGGGATGAACACTGAAGCTTTCTTT. This codes for CSSAGMNTEAFF.

This clonotype was observed a handful of times. The chain carries TRBV10-3 and TRBJ2-3, with D possibly matching TRBD2 (6 bases). V was clipped by 6 bases and J by 1 base, with 11 bases between them. The CDR3 is made up of 14 amino acids. Germline V lookup: CDR1 ENHRY, CDR2 SYGVKD. CDR3 protein: CAIRGGEGTDTQYF. DNA for the CDR3: TGTGCCATCAGAGGCGGGGAGGGCACAGATACGCAGTATTTT.

This clonotype was counted ten times or more. The chain links TRBV6-5 to TRBJ2-7; 7 bases fit TRBD1. V trimming: 0 bases; J trimming: 2 bases; junction bases outside the gene matches: 4. CDR1 and CDR2 (germline): MNHEY, SVGAGI. The CDR3 contains 15 residues. The CDR3, as DNA: TGTGCCAGCAGTTACTCTTGGACAGGAACCTACGAGCAGTACTTC. This translates into CASSYSWTGTYEQYF.

This clonotype was counted at least ten times. The V call is TRBV20-1, the J call TRBJ2-7; 7 bases agree with TRBD2. Trimming at V came to 0 bases and at J to 4 bases, leaving 0 bases not matched to a gene. CDR3 size: 12 residues. CDR1 and CDR2 from the germline V gene are DFQATT and SNEGSKA (reference sequence). CDR3 amino acids: CSAREGGYEQYF. CDR3 DNA: TGCAGTGCTAGAGAGGGGGGGTACGAGCAGTACTTC.

The table lists this clonotype with many counts. V usage is TRBV20-1 and J usage is TRBJ2-5, with TRBD2 matching over 9 bases. Germline V gives CDR1 DFQATT, CDR2 SNEGSKA (reference sequence). Trimming took 1 base from V and 2 from J; bases not matched to a gene: 5. The CDR3 is made up of 15 amino acids. The CDR3 sequence is CSARVKRGAQETQYF. Here the CDR3 DNA reads TGCAGTGCTAGAGTGAAGCGGGGGGCTCAAGAGACCCAGTACTTC.

This clonotype has ten or more counts. The chain couples TRBV20-1 to TRBJ2-3; TRBD2 might be the D (6 bases). Germline CDR1 and CDR2: DFQATT and SNEGSKA (reference sequence). Trimming cost V 3 bases and J 2 bases, with 12 bases left between them. The CDR3 loop spans 14 amino acids. The CDR3 reads CSARPGLNTDTQYF. DNA of the CDR3: TGCAGTGCTAGGCCGGGACTCAACACAGATACGCAGTATTTT.

In its sample, this clonotype was seen many times. V usage is TRBV2 and J usage is TRBJ2-7; possible D gene TRBD2, 6 bases. V was cut by 4 bases and J by 3 bases, with 34 bases left in between. The germline V gene encodes CDR1 SNHLY and CDR2 FYNNEI. The CDR3 totals 21 residues. The CDR3, as DNA: TGTGCCAGCAGTGTGGACCTGAAGGGACTCAGGTACTCTAAGGCCTACTACGAGCAGTACTTC. Encoded protein: CASSVDLKGLRYSKAYYEQYF.

This clonotype came up once. Just one base apart from a much larger clone, this may be a read error. As DNA, the CDR3 is TGTGCCAGCAGAAAAACAGTGAACACTGAAGCTTTCTTT. Translating it yields CASRKTVNTEAFF. This chain connects TRBV6-4 to TRBJ1-1, with D unclear. Per the germline V gene, CDR1 is MRHNA and CDR2 is SNTAGT. The CDR3 extends over 13 amino acids. The V and J ends lost 6 bases and 0 bases respectively, with 8 bases between them.

Ten or more counts support this clonotype. The chain carries TRBV5-1 and TRBJ2-6; D ambiguous. This CDR3 has 17 amino acids. Trimming removed 0 bases from V and 0 bases from J, with 10 bases in between. Germline V gene data show CDR1 as SGHRS and CDR2 as YFSETQ. CDR3 residues: CASSLEMGSSGANVLTF. In DNA, the CDR3 is TGCGCCAGCAGCTTGGAAATGGGAAGCTCTGGGGCCAACGTCCTGACTTTC.

This clonotype has at least ten counts. The V and J genes are TRBV7-8 and TRBJ1-2; D is possibly TRBD1 (5 bases). The CDR3 covers 14 residues. Trimming cost V 6 bases and J 5 bases, with 16 bases left between them. Germline V gene lookup returns CDR1 SGHVS and CDR2 FQNEAQ. CDR3: CASRPTGTEYGYTF. The CDR3, as DNA: TGTGCCAGCAGACCGACCGGGACTGAGTATGGCTACACCTTC.

This clonotype was seen ten or more times. J is TRBJ2-7 and V is TRBV19; 7 bases match TRBD2. Germline loops: CDR1 LNHDA, CDR2 SQIVND (reference sequence). Trimming at V came to 7 bases and at J to 3 bases, leaving 9 bases not matched to a gene. The length of the CDR3 is 14 residues. The CDR3 here is CASTPTSGGYEQYF. The DNA for the CDR3 is TGTGCCAGTACCCCAACTTCGGGGGGCTACGAGCAGTACTTC.

This clonotype was observed at least ten times. J is TRBJ1-1 and V is TRBV3-1, with a possible D match to TRBD1 (6 bases). Trimming removed 2 bases at V and 2 bases at J, with 12 bases between. The germline V gene encodes CDR1 LGHDT and CDR2 YNNKEL (reference sequence). The CDR3 is 15 amino acids. This CDR3 reads CASSQTQGKNTEAFF. The CDR3 DNA sequence: TGTGCCAGCAGCCAAACACAGGGAAAAAACACTGAAGCTTTCTTT.

At least ten counts were recorded for this clonotype. The genes are TRBV12-3 or TRBV12-4 and TRBJ2-6; D not resolved. The CDR3 totals 14 residues. V was trimmed by 5 bases and J by 4 bases, leaving 9 bases between them. Here the CDR3 DNA reads TGTGCCAGCAGTCTCGATATGGGGGCCAACGTCCTGACTTTC. It codes for CASSLDMGANVLTF.

This clonotype occurred many times. The chain is built from TRBV16 and TRBJ2-2; D remains ambiguous. The CDR3 loop spans 14 amino acids. CDR1 and CDR2 (germline): KGHSY, FQNENV. Trimming left V 2 bases short and J 4 bases short, with 8 bases between. CDR3 sequence (DNA): TGTGCCAGCAGCCAAGCTTCTGTCACCGGGGAGCTGTTTTTT. Amino acid sequence: CASSQASVTGELFF.

This clonotype has a count of ten or more. V gene TRBV28 combines with J gene TRBJ2-5, with 16 bases matching TRBD2. V was pared by 7 bases and J by 4 bases, with 18 bases of the junction left unmatched. The length of the CDR3 is 20 residues. Germline V lookup: CDR1 MDHEN, CDR2 SYDVKM. The CDR3 DNA follows: TGTGCCAGCACCCCGGGACTAGCGGGAGGGCCACCCCTACCAAGAGAGACCCAGTACTTC. It translates to CASTPGLAGGPPLPRETQYF.

This clonotype was seen repeatedly, ten times or more. Sequence at one end of the junction differs from germline and may be a read error. The rearrangement joins TRBV11-3 to TRBJ1-6; D gene unclear. Germline-derived CDR1 and CDR2 are SGHNT and YENEEA. The CDR3 loop spans 14 amino acids. CDR3 bases: TGTGCCAGCAGCTTAGACCGGACCGTCAGGCCCCTCAACTTT. It encodes CASSLDRTVRPLNF.

This clonotype came up many times. This chain joins TRBV19 and TRBJ1-1; a possible D gene is TRBD1 (6 bases). Germline V lookup: CDR1 LNHDA, CDR2 SQIVND (reference sequence). CDR3 length equals 14 residues. V dropped 5 bases and J dropped 1 base, with 11 bases sitting between them. The CDR3 nucleotides read TGTGCCAGTAGTCCTGACAGGCCGAACACTGAAGCTTTCTTT. This encodes CASSPDRPNTEAFF.

This clonotype appeared many times. The chain joins TRBV29-1 to TRBJ2-5; D is uncertain. V was clipped by 1 base and J by 7 bases, with 10 bases between them. This CDR3 region has 12 residues. Germline values: CDR1 SQVTM, CDR2 ANQGSEA. The CDR3 nucleotides read TGCAGCGTTGAAGTGGCCTTAGGGACCCAGTACTTC. Residues: CSVEVALGTQYF.

Many counts were recorded for this clonotype. A junction end diverges from the germline sequence, so it may reflect a read error. The chain joins TRBV5-1 to TRBJ1-6; 7 bases are shared with TRBD1. From germline, CDR1 is SGHRS and CDR2 YFSETQ. The CDR3 loop spans 15 amino acids. The CDR3 DNA reads as TGCGCCAGCAGCTTGGGGGACAGTCGGGAGTCACCCCTCAACTTT. Translated, it gives CASSLGDSRESPLNF.

This clonotype was found a few times. The junction departs from the called germline gene at one end, perhaps through a read error. V gene TRBV7-9 combines with J gene TRBJ1-6; no clear D. There are 14 residues in the CDR3. Germline assignment: CDR1 SEHNR and CDR2 FQNEAQ (reference sequence). CDR3 in amino acids: CASSPEGTNSPLNF. CDR3 coding DNA: TGTGCCAGCAGCCCCGAAGGTACAAATTCACCCCTCAACTTT.

In this sample, this clonotype turned up many times. CDR3 residues: CSARDTGSNYGYTF. The CDR3 DNA reads TGCAGTGCTAGAGACACTGGGAGTAACTATGGCTACACCTTC. This chain joins TRBV20-1 and TRBJ1-2; D not certain. V was cut by 0 bases and J by 1 base, with 9 bases left in between. CDR1 is DFQATT, CDR2 SNEGSKA, per germline (reference sequence). The CDR3 contains 14 residues.

This clonotype was seen many times. This rearrangement joins TRBV20-1 to TRBJ2-5; 10 positions match TRBD2. The CDR3 sequence is 15 residues long. The V gene end was trimmed by 6 bases and the J gene end by 7 bases; junction bases not matched to a gene: 14. CDR1 DFQATT and CDR2 SNEGSKA come from the germline V gene (reference sequence). CDR3 region: CSAIIAGGSLGTQYF. CDR3 DNA sequence: TGCAGTGCCATTATAGCGGGGGGCAGCCTGGGGACCCAGTACTTC.